One and the same sample provided the 11 T cell receptor beta chains below, sequenced in a study of breast tumors, draining lymph nodes, adjacent tissues. Breast cancer patients provided tissue from their axillary draining lymph nodes. One entry per CDR3 protein results from TCRdb running MiXCR on the multiplex PCR reads. Of approximately 150,000 distinct CDR3 sequences in the sample, around a third were seen once. Material for sequencing was axillary lymph node tissue. The source is a female donor with breast cancer. Some clones in this sample may be carry-over from other donors' samples.

This clonotype was observed at least ten times. The rearrangement joins TRBV11-2 to TRBJ2-3, with 8 bases lining up with TRBD2. The CDR3 is 18 residues long. Trimming cost V 6 bases and J 2 bases; bases outside gene matches: 16. Germline values: CDR1 SGHAT, CDR2 FQNNGV. The DNA of the CDR3 is TGTGCCAGCAGTCCATATCTAGGGGAGCGGGGGCACACAGATACGCAGTATTTT. Translating it yields CASSPYLGERGHTDTQYF.

This sequence joins TRBV5-1 and TRBJ2-3; tentative D call: TRBD2 (6 bases). The germline V and J ends were trimmed by 4 bases and 11 bases, with 17 bases remaining between them. The germline V gene has CDR1 SGHRS and CDR2 YFSETQ. The CDR3 runs to 13 residues. The CDR3 bases are TGCGCCAGCAGCGGGACGGGGGACCGTGAGCAGTATTTT. Translating gives CASSGTGDREQYF.

A note on this clonotype: With a much larger clone just one base away, this may be a read error. The gene calls are TRBV27 and TRBJ1-5; perhaps TRBD1 as D (5 bases). V gave up 4 bases and J gave up 3 bases, with 10 bases separating them. Germline V lookup: CDR1 MNHEY, CDR2 SMNVEV (reference sequence). The CDR3 runs 14 residues. The CDR3 coding sequence is TGTGCCAGCAGTTCAGGGTTCGTCAATCAGCCCCAGCATTTT. Translation: CASSSGFVNQPQHF.

This clonotype was picked up a small number of times. As DNA, the CDR3 is TGTGCCAGTAGACCCTCTGGACAGGGCAGATTTGGAGCTTTCTTT. This codes for CASRPSGQGRFGAFF. The V call is TRBV19, the J call TRBJ1-1; 8 nucleotides agree with TRBD1. The CDR3 covers 15 residues. J was trimmed by 10 bases and V by 6 bases; bases with no gene match: 16. CDR1 is LNHDA, CDR2 SQIVND, per germline (reference sequence). Looking up the rest from reference TRBV19 and TRBJ1-1 gives the full variable domain: DGGITQSPKYLFRKEGQNVTLSCEQNLNHDAMYWYRQDPGQGLRLIYYSQIVNDFQKGDIAEGYSVSREKKESFPLTVTSAQKNPTAFYLCASRPSGQGRFGAFFGQGTRLTVV.

There are many counts of this clonotype. V is TRBV5-5 and J is TRBJ1-2; tentatively, D is TRBD1 (5 bases). V lost 1 base and J lost 8, with 15 bases in between. The CDR3 consists of 14 residues. Germline V gives CDR1 SGHKS, CDR2 YYEKEE (reference sequence). CDR3 in amino acids: CASSLTGGVDGYTF. The CDR3 DNA reads TGTGCCAGCAGCTTGACGGGGGGAGTTGACGGCTACACCTTC. Full variable domain (missing parts from reference TRBV5-5 and TRBJ1-2): DAGVTQSPTHLIKTRGQQVTLRCSPISGHKSVSWYQQVLGQGPQFIFQYYEKEERGRGNFPDRFSARQFPNYSSELNVNALLLGDSALYLCASSLTGGVDGYTFGSGTRLTVV.

This clonotype was recorded at least ten times. The rearrangement uses TRBV7-3 and TRBJ2-1, with TRBD2 matching 15 bases. The CDR3 loop spans 19 amino acids. With V trimmed by 5 bases and J by 1 base, 9 bases remained unmatched. Germline V CDR1 and CDR2: SGHTA, FQGTGA. CDR3 sequence: CASSRTGTSGGTSYNEQFF. The CDR3 DNA follows: TGTGCCAGCAGCCGGACCGGGACTAGCGGGGGGACTTCCTACAATGAGCAGTTCTTC.

This clonotype came up many times. This chain connects TRBV11-2 to TRBJ1-2; 11 nucleotides line up with TRBD1. The CDR3 consists of 15 residues. Germline V gene data show CDR1 as SGHAT and CDR2 as FQNNGV. The V segment lost 5 bases and the J segment 8 bases; nucleotides outside the gene matches: 10. CDR3 coding DNA: TGTGCCAGCAGCACCCGGACAGGGGGCGTTGGAGGCTACACCTTC. It encodes CASSTRTGGVGGYTF.

The rearrangement uses TRBV5-1 and TRBJ1-1; 11 bases are a match to TRBD1. The germline CDR1 and CDR2 sequences are SGHRS and YFSETQ. The CDR3 totals 16 residues. V shed 4 bases, J shed 5 bases, and the junction held 10 bases outside the gene matches. The CDR3: CASSTEGGQGGTEAFF. CDR3 nucleotide sequence: TGCGCCAGCAGCACTGAGGGGGGACAGGGGGGGACTGAAGCTTTCTTT. Drawing the rest from reference TRBV5-1 and TRBJ1-1, the complete variable domain is KAGVTQTPRYLIKTRGQQVTLSCSPISGHRSVSWYQQTPGQGLQFLFEYFSETQRNKGNFPGRFSGRQFSNSRSEMNVSTLELGDSALYLCASSTEGGQGGTEAFFGQGTRLTVV.

This clonotype was found many times. V usage is TRBV5-1 and J usage is TRBJ1-4, with D possibly TRBD1 on 6 matching bases. V dropped 4 bases and J dropped 4 bases, with 14 bases sitting between them. The CDR3 is 15 amino acids. Germline CDR1 SGHRS, CDR2 YFSETQ. The CDR3 region is CASSPKGGGNEKLFF. For the CDR3, the DNA is TGCGCCAGCAGCCCTAAAGGGGGGGGTAATGAAAAACTGTTTTTT.

The sample holds many counts of this clonotype. The chain uses TRBV19 and TRBJ2-6; possibly TRBD1 for D (5 bases). Germline V gene sequence: CDR1 LNHDA, CDR2 SQIVND (reference sequence). The CDR3 is made up of 15 amino acids. V shed 0 bases and J shed 2 bases, with 5 bases lying between them. The CDR3 DNA is TGTGCCAGTAGTATAGAAGGGGCTGGGGCCAACGTCCTGACTTTC. This gives the protein CASSIEGAGANVLTF.

The CDR3 nucleotides are TGTGCCAGTAGTACACCTAGCGGGGGGGCCTATGAGCAGTTCTTC. Translation: CASSTPSGGAYEQFF. The chain recombines TRBV19 with TRBJ2-1; TRBD2 agrees at 12 bases. The CDR3 sequence is 15 residues long. Trimming took 4 bases from V and 8 from J; bases not matched to a gene: 6. Germline-derived CDR1 and CDR2 are LNHDA and SQIVND (reference sequence).